This is a list of T cell receptor beta chains from one sample in a study of blood T cell repertoires in COVID-19. Sequenced by immunoSEQ multiplex PCR; TCRdb stores in-frame clones only, minus some. This repertoire shows about 210,000 clones, 65% to 90% found once; its top ten account for around 10%. The specimen sequenced was PBMCs or T cells enriched from blood (not recorded which). Every receptor here comes from a woman aged 45-65 years with acute COVID-19. The CDR3 runs from the conserved cysteine through the conserved F or W. D genes are given only for firm matches. Size tells how often a clone was seen (once, few, many) or the class of an expanded clone, and some rows leave it out.

d_gene: TRBD2
len: 14
j_gene: TRBJ2-2
v_gene: TRBV6-2/TRBV6-3
abundance: NA
CDR3aa: CASSTSGSAGELFF
CDR3nt: TGTGCCAGCAGTACGAGCGGGAGCGCCGGGGAGCTGTTTTTT

d_gene: TRBD1
len: 16
j_gene: TRBJ2-3
v_gene: TRBV18
abundance: NA
CDR3aa: CASSPYGTGGTDTQYF
CDR3nt: TGTGCCAGCTCACCTTACGGGACAGGGGGAACAGATACGCAGTATTTT

d_gene: TRBD1
len: 17
j_gene: TRBJ1-6
v_gene: TRBV25-1
abundance: NA
CDR3aa: CASRKTSTGGHNSPLHF
CDR3nt: TGTGCCAGCAGGAAGACTTCGACAGGGGGCCATAATTCACCCCTCCACTTT

d_gene: NA
len: 14
j_gene: TRBJ1-1
v_gene: TRBV18
abundance: NA
CDR3aa: CASSQGGGFAEAFF
CDR3nt: TGTGCCAGCTCACAAGGTGGGGGGTTCGCTGAAGCTTTCTTT

d_gene: TRBD1
len: 16
j_gene: TRBJ1-6
v_gene: TRBV7-2
abundance: NA
CDR3aa: CASSLYGTVSGSPLHF
CDR3nt: TGTGCCAGCAGTTTATATGGGACAGTAAGCGGTTCACCCCTCCACTTT

d_gene: NA
len: 13
j_gene: TRBJ1-6
v_gene: TRBV10-3
abundance: many
CDR3aa: CAIRQGIDSPLHF
CDR3nt: TGTGCCATCAGGCAGGGTATTGATTCACCCCTCCACTTT

d_gene: NA
len: 13
j_gene: TRBJ2-3
v_gene: TRBV29-1
abundance: NA
CDR3aa: CSVGLTVADTQYF
CDR3nt: TGCAGCGTTGGGTTGACAGTGGCGGATACGCAGTATTTT

d_gene: NA
len: 13
j_gene: TRBJ1-1
v_gene: TRBV10-3
abundance: NA
CDR3aa: CAIDNGGRTEAFF
CDR3nt: TGTGCCATCGACAATGGGGGCCGCACTGAAGCTTTCTTT

d_gene: TRBD1
len: 15
j_gene: TRBJ1-2
v_gene: TRBV28
abundance: once
CDR3aa: CASSLLGQGSRGYTF
CDR3nt: TGTGCCAGCAGTTTACTAGGACAGGGTTCTCGTGGCTACACCTTC

d_gene: NA
len: 16
j_gene: TRBJ1-3
v_gene: TRBV6-2/TRBV6-3
abundance: NA
CDR3aa: CASSAGLFARGNTIYF
CDR3nt: TGTGCCAGCAGTGCCGGGTTATTCGCGAGGGGAAACACCATATATTTT

d_gene: NA
len: 15
j_gene: TRBJ1-5
v_gene: TRBV2
abundance: NA
CDR3aa: CASSGTGNSNQPQHF
CDR3nt: TGTGCCAGCAGTGGGACGGGGAATAGCAATCAGCCCCAGCATTTT

d_gene: TRBD1
len: 15
j_gene: TRBJ2-5
v_gene: TRBV6-2/TRBV6-3
abundance: NA
CDR3aa: CASSLTSTGTETQYF
CDR3nt: TGTGCCAGCAGCCTCACTTCGACAGGGACGGAGACCCAGTACTTC

d_gene: TRBD1
len: 15
j_gene: TRBJ2-7
v_gene: TRBV18
abundance: many
CDR3aa: CASSPLRTGDYEQYF
CDR3nt: TGTGCCAGCTCACCGCTTCGGACAGGGGACTACGAGCAGTACTTC

d_gene: TRBD1
len: 14
j_gene: TRBJ1-4
v_gene: TRBV5-6
abundance: NA
CDR3aa: CASSLRQGMEKLFF
CDR3nt: TGTGCCAGCAGCTTGCGACAGGGAATGGAAAAACTGTTTTTT

d_gene: TRBD1
len: 17
j_gene: TRBJ1-6
v_gene: TRBV18
abundance: few
CDR3aa: CASSRDSPGQGASPLHF
CDR3nt: TGTGCCAGCTCACGAGACTCTCCGGGACAGGGCGCTTCACCCCTCCACTTT

d_gene: NA
len: 13
j_gene: TRBJ2-5
v_gene: TRBV11-3
abundance: few
CDR3aa: CASSLGAEETQYF
CDR3nt: TGTGCCAGCAGCTTAGGGGCAGAAGAGACCCAGTACTTC

d_gene: NA
len: 14
j_gene: TRBJ2-7
v_gene: TRBV6-5
abundance: once
CDR3aa: CASQTSAPPYEQYF
CDR3nt: TGTGCCAGCCAAACTAGTGCCCCCCCCTACGAGCAGTACTTC

d_gene: TRBD1
len: 15
j_gene: TRBJ2-2
v_gene: TRBV11-2
abundance: few
CDR3aa: CASSLRQGLDGELFF
CDR3nt: TGTGCCAGCAGCTTAAGACAGGGGCTGGACGGGGAGCTGTTTTTT

d_gene: TRBD1
len: 13
j_gene: TRBJ1-5
v_gene: TRBV6-5
abundance: NA
CDR3aa: CASRGQGNQPQHF
CDR3nt: TGTGCCAGCAGGGGACAGGGAAATCAGCCCCAGCATTTT

d_gene: NA
len: 15
j_gene: TRBJ1-1
v_gene: TRBV9
abundance: NA
CDR3aa: CASSVGSGPGTEAFF
CDR3nt: TGTGCCAGCAGCGTAGGGTCAGGGCCCGGCACTGAAGCTTTCTTT

d_gene: NA
len: 14
j_gene: TRBJ1-4
v_gene: TRBV6-6
abundance: NA
CDR3aa: CASSDTGLGEKLFF
CDR3nt: TGTGCCAGCTCGGATACGGGGTTAGGTGAAAAACTGTTTTTT

d_gene: NA
len: 15
j_gene: TRBJ2-5
v_gene: TRBV9
abundance: few
CDR3aa: CASSIQGAARETQYF
CDR3nt: TGTGCCAGCAGCATCCAAGGGGCCGCGCGGGAGACCCAGTACTTC

d_gene: TRBD1
len: 14
j_gene: TRBJ2-5
v_gene: TRBV4-3
abundance: NA
CDR3aa: CASSQRDSKETQYF
CDR3nt: TGCGCCAGCAGTCAAAGGGACAGCAAAGAGACCCAGTACTTC

d_gene: NA
len: 13
j_gene: TRBJ2-7
v_gene: TRBV6-5
abundance: NA
CDR3aa: CACEDRNSYEQYF
CDR3nt: TGTGCCTGCGAAGACAGGAACTCCTACGAGCAGTACTTC

d_gene: NA
len: 17
j_gene: TRBJ1-1
v_gene: TRBV21-1
abundance: NA
CDR3aa: CASHNLGQVMGDTEAFF
CDR3nt: TGTGCCAGCCATAACTTAGGACAGGTGATGGGGGACACTGAAGCTTTCTTT

d_gene: NA
len: 11
j_gene: TRBJ2-7
v_gene: TRBV25-1
abundance: NA
CDR3aa: CASSLGGEQYF
CDR3nt: TGTGCCAGCAGTCTGGGCGGGGAGCAGTACTTC

d_gene: NA
len: 16
j_gene: TRBJ2-1
v_gene: TRBV24-1
abundance: NA
CDR3aa: CATEGAGGPSYNEQFF
CDR3nt: TGTGCCACCGAGGGGGCGGGGGGCCCGTCTTACAATGAGCAGTTCTTC

d_gene: TRBD2
len: 16
j_gene: TRBJ2-7
v_gene: TRBV4-2
abundance: NA
CDR3aa: CASSQSGGSFSYEQYF
CDR3nt: TGTGCCAGCAGCCAATCGGGCGGGAGCTTCTCCTACGAGCAGTACTTC

d_gene: TRBD1
len: 14
j_gene: TRBJ2-2
v_gene: TRBV23-1
abundance: NA
CDR3aa: CASRRQGNTGELFF
CDR3nt: TGCGCCAGCAGGCGACAGGGTAACACCGGGGAGCTGTTTTTT

d_gene: TRBD2
len: 14
j_gene: TRBJ2-5
v_gene: TRBV28
abundance: NA
CDR3aa: CASSSSGALETQYF
CDR3nt: TGTGCCAGCAGTTCTAGCGGGGCACTAGAGACCCAGTACTTC

d_gene: TRBD1
len: 14
j_gene: TRBJ1-4
v_gene: TRBV30
abundance: NA
CDR3aa: CAWRETGIDEKLFF
CDR3nt: TGTGCCTGGAGAGAGACAGGGATTGATGAAAAACTGTTTTTT

d_gene: TRBD1
len: 14
j_gene: TRBJ2-2
v_gene: TRBV7-2
abundance: NA
CDR3aa: CASSPGQHTGELFF
CDR3nt: TGTGCCAGCAGCCCGGGACAGCACACCGGGGAGCTGTTTTTT

d_gene: TRBD2
len: 19
j_gene: TRBJ2-7
v_gene: TRBV4-3
abundance: few
CDR3aa: CASSQGIRWREGPVYEQYF
CDR3nt: TGCGCCAGCAGCCAAGGGATTCGATGGAGGGAGGGCCCGGTTTACGAGCAGTACTTC

d_gene: TRBD2
len: 19
j_gene: TRBJ2-1
v_gene: TRBV5-1
abundance: NA
CDR3aa: CASSLVVTSVSGSYNEQFF
CDR3nt: TGCGCCAGCAGCTTGGTTGTGACTAGCGTTTCCGGTAGCTACAATGAGCAGTTCTTC

d_gene: TRBD2
len: 16
j_gene: TRBJ2-1
v_gene: TRBV9
abundance: NA
CDR3aa: CASSSRRGGLYNEQFF
CDR3nt: TGTGCCAGCAGCTCCCGCCGGGGGGGGCTTTACAATGAGCAGTTCTTC

d_gene: NA
len: 11
j_gene: TRBJ2-4
v_gene: TRBV10-3
abundance: NA
CDR3aa: CAISDGGLPDF
CDR3nt: TGTGCCATCAGTGATGGCGGGCTACCGGACTTC

d_gene: TRBD2
len: 16
j_gene: TRBJ2-2
v_gene: TRBV5-8
abundance: few
CDR3aa: CASRVLAGGRTGELFF
CDR3nt: TGTGCCAGCAGAGTACTAGCGGGGGGGCGAACCGGGGAGCTGTTTTTT